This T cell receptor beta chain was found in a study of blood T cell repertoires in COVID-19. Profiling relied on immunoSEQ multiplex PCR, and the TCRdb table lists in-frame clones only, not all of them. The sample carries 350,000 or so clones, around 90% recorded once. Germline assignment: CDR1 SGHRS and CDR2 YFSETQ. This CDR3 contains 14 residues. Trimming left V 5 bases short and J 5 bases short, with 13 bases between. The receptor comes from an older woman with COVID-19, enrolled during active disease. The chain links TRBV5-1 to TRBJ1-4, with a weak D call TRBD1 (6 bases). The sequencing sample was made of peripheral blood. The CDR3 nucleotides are TGCGCCAGCAGGAAACAGGGCTTAAATGAAAAACTGTTTTTT. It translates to CASRKQGLNEKLFF.